The 8 T cell receptor beta chains below come from one sample, sequenced in a study of identical twins. Using its own MiXCR run on the 5' RACE reads, TCRdb lists one record per CDR3 protein. The sample holds 1.5 million to 2 million distinct CDR3 sequences, around 33% seen once. The sequenced sample was cord blood. Source of these receptors: a newborn girl in good health.

In this sample, this clonotype turned up a few times. This chain joins TRBV27 and TRBJ2-4; unclear D gene. The germline V and J ends were trimmed by 1 base and 1 base, with 8 bases remaining between them. CDR1 and CDR2 (germline): MNHEY, SMNVEV (reference sequence). The CDR3 runs to 15 residues. CDR3 DNA sequence: TGTGCCAGCAGTTTATTCGGTAGTGCCAAAAACATTCAGTACTTC. Amino acids: CASSLFGSAKNIQYF.

The genes are TRBV5-1 and TRBJ2-1; 8 positions agree with TRBD1. V shed 2 bases and J 9 bases; nucleotides not matched to a gene: 7. The CDR3 is made up of 14 amino acids. CDR1 is SGHRS, CDR2 YFSETQ, per germline. In DNA form, the CDR3 reads TGCGCCAGCAGCTTCCTAGACAGGGGTGTTGAGCAGTTCTTC. Residues: CASSFLDRGVEQFF.

Note on this clonotype: This sequence may be a read error, since a much larger clone differs from it by one base. This chain connects TRBV29-1 to TRBJ2-2, with D unresolved. The V end was cut by 5 bases, the J end by 1 base, with 2 bases between. This CDR3 is 11 amino acids long. CDR1 and CDR2 from the germline V gene are SQVTM and ANQGSEA. The CDR3 DNA follows: TGCAGCGTTCGGAACACCGGGGAGCTGTTTTTT. Amino acids: CSVRNTGELFF.

This chain joins TRBV15 and TRBJ2-2; D is perhaps TRBD1 (5 bases). CDR1 is LNHNV, CDR2 YYDKDF, per germline (reference sequence). The CDR3 covers 14 residues. The V end lost 2 bases, the J end lost 3 bases, and 7 bases lay between the germline ends. The CDR3 sequence: CATSRQGDTGELFF. Here the CDR3 DNA reads TGTGCCACCAGCAGACAAGGGGACACCGGGGAGCTGTTTTTT.

The chain employs TRBV10-2 and TRBJ2-7; 9 nucleotides agree with TRBD2. CDR3 length: 16 residues. Losses at the gene ends were 4 bases for V and 5 bases for J; bases not matched to a gene: 12. CDR1 is WSHSY, CDR2 SAAADI, per germline. In nucleotides, the CDR3 is TGCGCCAGCAGTGTTGGGTTTGGACTAGCGCGTCACGAGCAGTACTTC. Its protein product is CASSVGFGLARHEQYF.

Ten or more counts support this clonotype. The chain couples TRBV29-1 to TRBJ2-1, with D unclear. This CDR3 comprises 14 residues. The V end was cut by 3 bases, the J end by 0 bases, with 9 bases between. The germline CDR1 and CDR2 sequences are SQVTM and ANQGSEA. Written as DNA, the CDR3 is TGCAGCGTTGAGGTCCAGAACTCCTACAATGAGCAGTTCTTC. Amino acid sequence: CSVEVQNSYNEQFF.

The sample holds a few counts of this clonotype. The chain employs TRBV29-1 and TRBJ1-5, with 9 bases fitting TRBD1. V trimming: 1 base; J trimming: 4 bases; junction bases outside the gene matches: 5. CDR1 and CDR2 from the germline V gene are SQVTM and ANQGSEA. CDR3 length equals 15 residues. CDR3 region: CSVEGTGEDNQPQHF. The CDR3 bases are TGCAGCGTTGAAGGGACAGGGGAGGATAATCAGCCCCAGCATTTT.

CDR3 loop: CASGGRDPLHF. The CDR3 DNA reads as TGTGCCAGCGGGGGCAGGGACCCCCTCCACTTT. J is TRBJ1-6 and V is TRBV6-1, with a weak D call TRBD1 (6 bases). Trimming stripped 8 bases from V and 13 bases from J, with 12 bases between. CDR3 length equals 11 residues. Germline CDR1 MNHNS, CDR2 SASEGT.